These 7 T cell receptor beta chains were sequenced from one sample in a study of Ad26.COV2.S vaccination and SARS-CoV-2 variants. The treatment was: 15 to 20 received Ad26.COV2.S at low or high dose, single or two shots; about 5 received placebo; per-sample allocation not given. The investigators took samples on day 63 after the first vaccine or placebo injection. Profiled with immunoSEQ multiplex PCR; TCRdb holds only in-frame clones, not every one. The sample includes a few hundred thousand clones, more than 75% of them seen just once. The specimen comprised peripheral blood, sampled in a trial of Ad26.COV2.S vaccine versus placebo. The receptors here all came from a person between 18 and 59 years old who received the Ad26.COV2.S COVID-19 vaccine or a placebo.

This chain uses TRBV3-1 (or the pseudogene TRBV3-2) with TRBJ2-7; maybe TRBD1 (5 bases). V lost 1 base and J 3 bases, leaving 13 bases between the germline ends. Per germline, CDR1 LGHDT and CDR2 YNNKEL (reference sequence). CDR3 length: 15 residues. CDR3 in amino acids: CASSQGIGEDYEQYF. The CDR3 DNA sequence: TGTGCCAGCAGCCAAGGGATAGGGGAAGACTACGAGCAGTACTTC.

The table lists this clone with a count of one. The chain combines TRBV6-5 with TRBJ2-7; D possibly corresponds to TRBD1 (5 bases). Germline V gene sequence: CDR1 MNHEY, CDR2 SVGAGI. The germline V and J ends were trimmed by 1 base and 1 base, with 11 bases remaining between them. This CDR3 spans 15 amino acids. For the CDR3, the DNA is TGTGCCAGCAGTTACTTTCGGCAGGGATCCTACGAGCAGTACTTC. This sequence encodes CASSYFRQGSYEQYF.

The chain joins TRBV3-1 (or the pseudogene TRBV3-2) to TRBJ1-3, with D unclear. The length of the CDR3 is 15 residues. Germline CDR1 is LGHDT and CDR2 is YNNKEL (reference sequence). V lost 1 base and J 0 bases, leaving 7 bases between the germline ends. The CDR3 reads CASSQGSPSGNTIYF. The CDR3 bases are TGTGCCAGCAGCCAAGGTTCGCCCTCTGGAAACACCATATATTTT.

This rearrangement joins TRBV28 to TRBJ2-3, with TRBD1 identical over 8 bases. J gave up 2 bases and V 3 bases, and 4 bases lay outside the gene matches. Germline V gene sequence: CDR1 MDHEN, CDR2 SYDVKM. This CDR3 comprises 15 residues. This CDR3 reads CASSLGQGATDTQYF. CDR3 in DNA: TGTGCCAGCAGTTTGGGCCAGGGGGCCACAGATACGCAGTATTTT.

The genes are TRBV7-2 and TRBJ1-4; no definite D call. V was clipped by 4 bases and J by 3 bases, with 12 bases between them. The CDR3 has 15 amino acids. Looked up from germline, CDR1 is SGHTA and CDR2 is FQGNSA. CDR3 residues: CASSSRPDSNEKLFF. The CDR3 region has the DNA TGTGCCAGCAGCTCCCGTCCTGACTCTAATGAAAAACTGTTTTTT.

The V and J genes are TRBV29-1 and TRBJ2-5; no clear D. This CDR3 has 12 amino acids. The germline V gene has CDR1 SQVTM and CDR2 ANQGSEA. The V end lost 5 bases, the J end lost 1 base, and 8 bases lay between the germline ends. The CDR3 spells CSVSVGQETQYF. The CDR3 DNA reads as TGCAGCGTTTCGGTGGGCCAAGAGACCCAGTACTTC.

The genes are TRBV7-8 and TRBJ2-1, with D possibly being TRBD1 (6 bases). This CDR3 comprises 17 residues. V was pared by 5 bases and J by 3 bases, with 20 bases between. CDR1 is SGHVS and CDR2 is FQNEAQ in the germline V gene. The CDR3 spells CASSQEVGQGRYNEQFF. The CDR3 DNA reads TGTGCCAGCAGCCAAGAAGTGGGGCAGGGGCGCTACAATGAGCAGTTCTTC.